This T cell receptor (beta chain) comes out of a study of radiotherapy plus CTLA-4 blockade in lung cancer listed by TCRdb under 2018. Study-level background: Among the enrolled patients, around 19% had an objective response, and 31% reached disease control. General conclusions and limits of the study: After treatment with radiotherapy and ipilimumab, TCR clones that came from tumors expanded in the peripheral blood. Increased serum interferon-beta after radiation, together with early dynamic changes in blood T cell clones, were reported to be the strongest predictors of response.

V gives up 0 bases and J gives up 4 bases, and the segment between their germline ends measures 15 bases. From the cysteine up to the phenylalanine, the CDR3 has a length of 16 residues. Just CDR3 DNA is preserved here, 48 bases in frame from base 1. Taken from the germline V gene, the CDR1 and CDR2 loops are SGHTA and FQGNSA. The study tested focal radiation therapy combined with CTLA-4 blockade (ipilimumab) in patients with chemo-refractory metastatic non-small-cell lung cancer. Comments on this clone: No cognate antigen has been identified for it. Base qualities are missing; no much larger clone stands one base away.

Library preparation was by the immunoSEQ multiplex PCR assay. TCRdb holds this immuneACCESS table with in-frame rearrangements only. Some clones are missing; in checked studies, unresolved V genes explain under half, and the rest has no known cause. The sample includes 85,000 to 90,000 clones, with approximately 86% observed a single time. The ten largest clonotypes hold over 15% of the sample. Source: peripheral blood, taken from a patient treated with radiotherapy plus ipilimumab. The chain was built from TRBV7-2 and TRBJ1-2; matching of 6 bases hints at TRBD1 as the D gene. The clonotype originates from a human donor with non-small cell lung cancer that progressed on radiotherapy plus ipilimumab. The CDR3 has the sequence CASSLARTVQRYGYTF. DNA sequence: TGTGCCAGCAGCTTAGCGAGGACAGTCCAGCGCTATGGCTACACCTTC.